This is a list of T cell receptor beta chains from one sample in a study of OX40 agonist ivuxolimab in advanced cancers. The repertoire was sequenced with immunoSEQ multiplex PCR; TCRdb's copy has only in-frame clones and lacks some. The sample yields about 52,000 clones, 90% to 95% seen once. The sample in question was CD4+ or CD8+ T cells sorted from blood, obtained in a trial of the OX40 agonist ivuxolimab. The receptors originated from an adult with an advanced solid tumor such as melanoma, head and neck, liver or kidney cancer. The CDR3 runs from the conserved cysteine through the conserved F or W. A D gene is named only where the DNA matches it firmly. Clone size is given for some rows only: seen once, a few or many times, or a class if the clone is expanded.

d_gene | j_gene | v_gene | abundance | CDR3aa | CDR3nt
. | TRBJ1-4 | TRBV18 | . | CASSPDGGGTNEKLFF | TGTGCCAGCTCACCCGACGGAGGGGGGACTAATGAAAAACTGTTTTTT
. | TRBJ2-1 | TRBV7-6 | . | CASSLGGKNEQFF | TGTGCCAGCAGCTTAGGGGGGAAAAATGAGCAGTTCTTC
. | TRBJ1-5 | TRBV6-5 | . | CASSPGVGNQPQHF | TGTGCCAGCAGCCCCGGGGTGGGCAACCAGCCCCAGCATTTT
. | TRBJ2-7 | TRBV11-2 | once | CASSPSATYEQYF | TGTGCCAGCAGCCCCTCCGCAACCTACGAGCAGTACTTC
. | TRBJ1-1 | TRBV19 | . | CASSIATEPTQQAFF | TGTGCCAGTAGTATCGCGACGGAGCCGACGCAGCAAGCTTTCTTT
. | TRBJ1-5 | TRBV27 | . | CASSLNGRSISNQPQHF | TGTGCCAGCAGTTTAAACGGACGCTCAATTAGCAATCAGCCCCAGCATTTT
. | TRBJ2-1 | TRBV4-3 | . | CASSQERTLYNEQFF | TGCGCCAGCAGCCAAGAGAGGACACTATACAATGAGCAGTTCTTC
. | TRBJ2-7 | TRBV27 | once | CASSLGGDTYEQYF | TGTGCCAGCAGTTTAGGAGGGGACACCTACGAGCAGTACTTC
. | TRBJ1-2 | TRBV25-1 | . | CASSEYGKGSYGYTF | TGTGCCAGCAGTGAATATGGGAAGGGATCCTATGGCTACACCTTC
. | TRBJ2-2 | TRBV11-2 | . | CASRSGGGELFF | TGTGCCAGCAGGTCCGGGGGCGGGGAGCTGTTTTTT
. | TRBJ2-3 | TRBV28 | . | CASSSIPQSDLTDTQYF | TGTGCCAGCAGTTCCATACCCCAATCGGATCTGACAGATACGCAGTATTTT